In this sample, the clone carrying this TCR beta chain turned up once. Clones were read by immunoSEQ multiplex PCR, and TCRdb kept only the in-frame ones, dropping some. The sample includes 60,000 to 75,000 clones, approximately 80% of them seen just once. Germline assignment: CDR1 MNHNS and CDR2 SASEGT. Trimming stripped 1 base from V and 0 bases from J, with 10 bases between. CDR3 length: 16 amino acids. This specimen belongs to a study of neoadjuvant anti-PD-1 for oral cavity cancer. The receptor comes from a person aged 35-79 years with oral cavity squamous cell carcinoma. The chain joins TRBV6-1 to TRBJ2-4; D gene unclear. The sample was PBMCs, taken before nivolumab (anti-PD-1) treatment. In DNA, the CDR3 is TGTGCCAGCAGTGAAGGCCCCCAGATAGCCAAAAACATTCAGTACTTC. Protein: CASSEGPQIAKNIQYF.